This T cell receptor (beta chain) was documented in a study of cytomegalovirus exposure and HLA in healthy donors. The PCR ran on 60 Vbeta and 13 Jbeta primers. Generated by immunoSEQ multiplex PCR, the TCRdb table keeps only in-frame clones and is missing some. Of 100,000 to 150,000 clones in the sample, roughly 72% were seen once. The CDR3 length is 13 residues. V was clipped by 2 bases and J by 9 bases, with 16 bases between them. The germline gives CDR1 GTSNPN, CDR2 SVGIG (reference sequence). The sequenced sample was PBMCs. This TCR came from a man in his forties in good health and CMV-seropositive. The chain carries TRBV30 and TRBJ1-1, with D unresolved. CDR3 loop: CAWSPPWAGKAFF. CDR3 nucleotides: TGTGCCTGGAGTCCCCCCTGGGCCGGTAAAGCTTTCTTT.